This TCR beta chain was obtained from a study of blood T cell repertoires in COVID-19. The CDR3 is 15 amino acids. The germline V gene encodes CDR1 SEHNR and CDR2 FQNEAQ (reference sequence). The V and J ends lost 2 bases and 8 bases, in that order; junction bases with no gene match: 8. In the authors' workflow: Amplification of reference gene primers was used by the study to estimate nucleated cell counts. Only in-frame clones appear in the TCRdb table, and some are missing; sequencing was by immunoSEQ multiplex PCR. V and J calls and clone size are as listed in that table; D and trimming were resolved from the DNA. The repertoire holds 110,000 or so clones, with around 91% as singletons.

The sample comprised peripheral blood. The source of this sequence is a man between 65 and 79 years old with active or convalescent COVID-19. The V gene is TRBV7-9, the J gene TRBJ2-2; 7 bases fit TRBD2. As DNA, the CDR3 is TGTGCCAGCAGCTTAAGCCCACTAGCGCCTGGGGAGCTGTTTTTT. Residues: CASSLSPLAPGELFF.